Below are 21 T cell receptor beta chains sequenced from a single sample in a study of blood T cell repertoires in COVID-19. The assay was immunoSEQ multiplex PCR, and TCRdb's table has in-frame clones only and misses some. This table has roughly 260,000 clones, about 87% appearing once. Input material: peripheral blood. Receptors were obtained from a woman in her 50s with acute or convalescent COVID-19.

In its sample, this clone was seen once. The chain has TRBV30 and TRBJ2-3; 13 bases are shared with TRBD2. Germline V lookup: CDR1 GTSNPN, CDR2 SVGIG (reference sequence). The CDR3 runs 16 residues. Trimming removed 2 bases from V and 4 bases from J; junction bases left unmatched: 6. The CDR3 loop is CAWSPGLAGLADTQYF. The DNA for the CDR3 is TGTGCCTGGAGTCCGGGACTAGCGGGATTAGCAGATACGCAGTATTTT.

The chain joins TRBV28 to TRBJ1-1, with TRBD1 identical over 8 bases. The CDR3 sequence is 13 residues long. CDR1 MDHEN and CDR2 SYDVKM come from the germline V gene. V shed 6 bases and J 8 bases; nucleotides not matched to a gene: 8. The CDR3 sequence: CASRGQVRAEAFF. In nucleotides, the CDR3 is TGTGCCAGCAGGGGACAGGTAAGGGCGGAAGCTTTCTTT. The full variable domain, its missing parts supplied by reference TRBV28 and TRBJ1-1, is DVKVTQSSRYLVKRTGEKVFLECVQDMDHENMFWYRQDPGLGLRLIYFSYDVKMKEKGDIPEGYSVSREKKERFSLILESASTNQTSMYLCASRGQVRAEAFFGQGTRLTVV.

This chain joins TRBV28 and TRBJ1-2, with a possible D match to TRBD1 (5 bases). Trimming left V 2 bases short and J 4 bases short, with 8 bases between. CDR3 length: 13 residues. From germline, CDR1 is MDHEN and CDR2 SYDVKM. Here the CDR3 DNA reads TGTGCCAGCAGTTTAGACAGCGCCTATGGCTACACCTTC. It codes for CASSLDSAYGYTF.

This chain connects TRBV10-3 to TRBJ1-4, with D unresolved. CDR1 ENHRY and CDR2 SYGVKD come from the germline V gene. Trimming removed 2 bases at V and 7 bases at J, with 8 bases between. This CDR3 comprises 13 residues. Here the CDR3 reads CAISELEGEKLFF. The CDR3 DNA reads TGTGCCATCAGTGAGCTGGAGGGTGAAAAACTGTTTTTT.

In the case of this clone: This specimen includes other DNA sequences encoding the same CDR3. CDR3 sequence: CSARDGRGQFF. CDR3 nucleotides: TGCAGTGCTAGAGATGGAAGGGGGCAGTTCTTC. The chain uses TRBV20-1 and TRBJ2-1; perhaps TRBD1 as D (5 bases). The V end lost 0 bases, the J end lost 12 bases, and 9 bases lay between the germline ends. Germline V gene lookup returns CDR1 DFQATT and CDR2 SNEGSKA (reference sequence). The CDR3 runs to 11 residues.

The V call is TRBV12-3 or TRBV12-4, the J call TRBJ1-1, with D tentatively TRBD1 (6 bases). V shed 1 base and J shed 6 bases, with 9 bases lying between them. The CDR3 sequence is 13 residues long. The DNA for the CDR3 is TGTGCCAGCAGTTTAGATGGGGGCCCTGAAGCTTTCTTT. Its protein product is CASSLDGGPEAFF.

The rearrangement joins TRBV18 to TRBJ1-6, with D possibly being TRBD1 (5 bases). V dropped 4 bases and J dropped 8 bases, with 15 bases sitting between them. The CDR3 extends over 15 amino acids. Germline assignment: CDR1 KGHSH and CDR2 LQKENI. The CDR3 loop reads CASSRSYDRDSPLHF. CDR3 nucleotide sequence: TGTGCCAGCTCACGTTCTTATGACAGAGATTCACCCCTCCACTTT.

This clone was recorded only once. V is TRBV27 and J is TRBJ1-6; 8 bases align to TRBD1. CDR1 and CDR2 (germline): MNHEY, SMNVEV (reference sequence). This CDR3 spans 15 amino acids. J gave up 6 bases and V 5 bases, and 6 bases lay outside the gene matches. The CDR3 region has the DNA TGTGCCAGCAGTCTACGGGACAGGAGTAATTCACCCCTCCACTTT. Its translation: CASSLRDRSNSPLHF.

The genes are TRBV14 and TRBJ2-2, with D perhaps matching TRBD2 (6 bases). CDR1 and CDR2 from the germline V gene are SGHDN and FVKESK. The CDR3 spans 15 residues. V shed 5 bases and J shed 1 base, with 11 bases lying between them. The CDR3 region is CASSSRTKNTGELFF. Here the CDR3 DNA reads TGTGCCAGCAGCTCTCGGACTAAGAACACCGGGGAGCTGTTTTTT.

The chain uses TRBV6-1 and TRBJ2-3, with D possibly TRBD1 on 6 matching bases. This CDR3 has 15 amino acids. Trimming took 3 bases from V and 2 from J, leaving 12 bases between them. CDR1 and CDR2 from the germline V gene are MNHNS and SASEGT. The CDR3 nucleotides read TGTGCCAGCAGTGATTATAGGGGGTTCACAGATACGCAGTATTTT. Translating it yields CASSDYRGFTDTQYF.

The V gene is TRBV6-4, the J gene TRBJ2-7; D possibly corresponds to TRBD1 (6 bases). Trimming took 4 bases from V and 7 from J, leaving 14 bases between them. Germline V CDR1 and CDR2: MRHNA, SNTAGT. This CDR3 has 13 residues. CDR3 nucleotides: TGTGCCAGCAGTGCCCACAGGGAAGGGGAGCAGTACTTC. It is translated as CASSAHREGEQYF.

J is TRBJ1-1 and V is TRBV10-3, with 7 positions matching TRBD1. Germline V gene sequence: CDR1 ENHRY, CDR2 SYGVKD. The CDR3 runs 16 residues. V dropped 4 bases and J dropped 0; count of bases not matched to a gene: 8. CDR3 coding DNA: TGTGCCATCAGTGGACAGGGAGGAACTTTGAACACTGAAGCTTTCTTT. Its protein is CAISGQGGTLNTEAFF.

The V call is TRBV18, the J call TRBJ2-7, with TRBD1 matching 7 bases. V gave up 3 bases and J gave up 4 bases; unmatched junction bases: 9. CDR3 length: 15 amino acids. Looked up from germline, CDR1 is KGHSH and CDR2 is LQKENI. The CDR3 nucleotides read TGTGCCAGCTCACCTCCGCCGGGACAGATATACGAGCAGTACTTC. Its protein product is CASSPPPGQIYEQYF. Based on the CDR3 plus reference TRBV18 and TRBJ2-7, the full variable domain is NAGVMQNPRHLVRRRGQEARLRCSPMKGHSHVYWYRQLPEEGLKFMVYLQKENIIDESGMPKERFSAEFPKEGPSILRIQQVVRGDSAAYFCASSPPPGQIYEQYFGPGTRLTVT.

DNA of the CDR3: TGCGCCAGCAGCCAAATGATACCGGGACAGAGGAGACTTTATGGCTACACCTTC. Protein: CASSQMIPGQRRLYGYTF. J is TRBJ1-2 and V is TRBV5-1, with 7 positions matching TRBD1. Germline assignment: CDR1 SGHRS and CDR2 YFSETQ. The CDR3 totals 18 residues. V dropped 4 bases and J dropped 5; count of bases not matched to a gene: 20.

V is TRBV19 and J is TRBJ2-5; 9 bases are a match to TRBD2. V lost 1 base to trimming and J lost 5 bases; unmatched junction nucleotides: 5. The V gene's germline CDR1 is LNHDA and CDR2 SQIVND (reference sequence). The CDR3 runs to 15 residues. The chain's CDR3 is CASSIVGLARETQYF. The CDR3 region has the DNA TGTGCCAGTAGTATAGTAGGACTAGCGAGGGAGACCCAGTACTTC. The complete variable domain, with remaining parts taken from reference TRBV19 and TRBJ2-5, reads DGGITQSPKYLFRKEGQNVTLSCEQNLNHDAMYWYRQDPGQGLRLIYYSQIVNDFQKGDIAEGYSVSREKKESFPLTVTSAQKNPTAFYLCASSIVGLARETQYFGPGTRLLVL.

The V and J genes are TRBV6-5 and TRBJ2-5, with 7 bases identical to TRBD1. This CDR3 is built from 15 residues. J was trimmed by 2 bases and V by 4 bases; bases with no gene match: 7. The germline CDR1 and CDR2 sequences are MNHEY and SVGAGI. In DNA form, the CDR3 reads TGTGCCAGCAGTTGGGGTCCGGGACAGCAAGAGACCCAGTACTTC. This encodes CASSWGPGQQETQYF.

The chain joins TRBV24-1 to TRBJ2-1; 12 positions agree with TRBD2. This CDR3 region has 16 residues. The ends lost 4 bases at V and 5 bases at J; junction bases unmatched: 5. Germline lookup yields CDR1 KGHDR and CDR2 SFDVKD. The CDR3 region is CATSDPGLAGNNEQFF. For the CDR3, the DNA is TGTGCCACCAGTGACCCCGGACTAGCGGGAAACAATGAGCAGTTCTTC.

This chain connects TRBV29-1 to TRBJ1-3; TRBD1 might be the D (5 bases). Trimming took off 5 bases at V and 4 bases at J, with 15 bases between the two ends. Germline CDR1 and CDR2: SQVTM and ANQGSEA. The CDR3 has 14 residues. The CDR3 DNA sequence: TGCAGCGTTTCCCGCCAGGGTTGGGGAAACACCATATATTTT. This sequence encodes CSVSRQGWGNTIYF.

The chain uses TRBV27 and TRBJ1-5, with TRBD1 matching 9 bases. Trimming took 10 bases from V and 5 from J; bases not matched to a gene: 6. Looked up from germline, CDR1 is MNHEY and CDR2 is SMNVEV (reference sequence). CDR3 size: 13 residues. CDR3 amino acids: CAITQGADQPQHF. In nucleotides, the CDR3 is TGTGCCATTACACAGGGGGCAGATCAGCCCCAGCATTTT.

V and J are TRBV24-1 and TRBJ1-6; 8 positions agree with TRBD1. The ends lost 0 bases at V and 0 bases at J; junction bases unmatched: 12. The germline V gene encodes CDR1 KGHDR and CDR2 SFDVKD. This CDR3 region has 21 residues. The DNA of the CDR3 is TGTGCCACCAGTGATTTGGGAGACAGGGGCAAGACGAGCTCCTATAATTCACCCCTCCACTTT. It translates to CATSDLGDRGKTSSYNSPLHF.

The V gene is TRBV30, the J gene TRBJ2-2, with D uncertain. Per the germline V gene, CDR1 is GTSNPN and CDR2 is SVGIG (reference sequence). Trimming shortened V by 2 bases and J by 1 base, and 5 bases separated the two germline ends. The CDR3 is 13 residues long. The CDR3 DNA reads TGTGCCTGGAGTTTTAAGAACACCGGGGAGCTGTTTTTT. Translation gives CAWSFKNTGELFF.